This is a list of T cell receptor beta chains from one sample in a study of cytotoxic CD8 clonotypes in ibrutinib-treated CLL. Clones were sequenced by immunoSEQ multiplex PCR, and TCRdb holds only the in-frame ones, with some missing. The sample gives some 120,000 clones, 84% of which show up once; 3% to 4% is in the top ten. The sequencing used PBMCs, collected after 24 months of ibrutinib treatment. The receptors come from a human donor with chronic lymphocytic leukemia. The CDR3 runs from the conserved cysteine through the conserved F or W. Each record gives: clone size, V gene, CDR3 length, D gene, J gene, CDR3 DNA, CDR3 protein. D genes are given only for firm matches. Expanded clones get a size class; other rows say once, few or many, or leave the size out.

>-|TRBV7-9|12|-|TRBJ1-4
TGTGCCAGCAGCTCCGAATTCGAAAAACTGTTTTTT
CASSSEFEKLFF
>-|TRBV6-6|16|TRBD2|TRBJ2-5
TGTGCCAGCAGTTCTGCTCGGGGGGGCGGCCAAGAGACCCAGTACTTC
CASSSARGGGQETQYF
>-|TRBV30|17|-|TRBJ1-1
TGTGCCTGGACTCAAGGGCCCGGGAGGCGGATGAACACTGAAGCTTTCTTT
CAWTQGPGRRMNTEAFF
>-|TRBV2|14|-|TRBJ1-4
TGTGCCAACCCACCGGGGCCGGGGTATGAAAAACTGTTTTTT
CANPPGPGYEKLFF
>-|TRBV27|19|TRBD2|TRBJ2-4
TGTGCCAGCAGTCCCCAGGGACTAGCGGGGGGCCTAGCCAAAAACATTCAGTACTTC
CASSPQGLAGGLAKNIQYF
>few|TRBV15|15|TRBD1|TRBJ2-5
TGTGCCACCAGCCTGCTCGGGACAGGGCAAGAGACCCAGTACTTC
CATSLLGTGQETQYF
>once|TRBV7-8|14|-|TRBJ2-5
TGTGCCAGCAGCTTAGCGCCGCAGGGGGGGACCCAGTACTTC
CASSLAPQGGTQYF
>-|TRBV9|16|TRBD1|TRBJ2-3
TGTGCCAGCAGCTCGACAGGGACCACTAGCACAGATACGCAGTATTTT
CASSSTGTTSTDTQYF
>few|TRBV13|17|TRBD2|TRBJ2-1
TGTGCCAGCAGCTTGGGACTAGCGGGGGGCCTATACAATGAGCAGTTCTTC
CASSLGLAGGLYNEQFF
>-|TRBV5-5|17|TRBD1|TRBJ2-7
TGTGCCAGCAGCTTGGTTTGGGCGGGACAGGGGATAAGGGAGCAGTACTTC
CASSLVWAGQGIREQYF
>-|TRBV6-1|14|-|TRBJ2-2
TGTGCCAGCCGGACCAATAATGGGGCCGGGGAGCTGTTTTTT
CASRTNNGAGELFF
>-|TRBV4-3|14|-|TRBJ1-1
TGCGCCAGCAGCCAAGACGGCTGGGGCACTGAAGCTTTCTTT
CASSQDGWGTEAFF
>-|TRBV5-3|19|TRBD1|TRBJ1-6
TGTGCCAGAAGCCCGCAGTCTTTCCCCGGGACAGAGGATAATTCACCCCTCCACTTT
CARSPQSFPGTEDNSPLHF
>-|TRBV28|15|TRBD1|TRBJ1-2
TGTGCCAGCAGTCCTCCTCCGGGACAGAGCTATGGCTACACCTTC
CASSPPPGQSYGYTF
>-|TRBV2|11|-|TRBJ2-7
TGTGCCAGCAGTGGCCCCTACGAGCAGTACTTC
CASSGPYEQYF
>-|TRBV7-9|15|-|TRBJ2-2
TGTGCCAGCAGCTTAGTAGAGTCGAACACCGGGGAGCTGTTTTTT
CASSLVESNTGELFF
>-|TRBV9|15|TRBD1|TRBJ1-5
TGTGCCAGCAGCCAAACAGGGGGTAGCAATCAGCCCCAGCATTTT
CASSQTGGSNQPQHF
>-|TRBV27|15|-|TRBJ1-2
TGTGCCAGCAGCCTACGAAATGTCGGGTACTATGGCTACACCTTC
CASSLRNVGYYGYTF
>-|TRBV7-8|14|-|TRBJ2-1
TGTGCCAGCAGCTTAGTGTCAGATTACAATGAGCAGTTCTTC
CASSLVSDYNEQFF
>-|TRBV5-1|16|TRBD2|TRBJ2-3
TGCGCCAGCAGCTTAAGAGCGGGGGGGACCACAGATACGCAGTATTTT
CASSLRAGGTTDTQYF
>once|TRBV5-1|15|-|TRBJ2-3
TGCGCCAGCAGCTCATGGGCGTCTAGCACAGATACGCAGTATTTT
CASSSWASSTDTQYF
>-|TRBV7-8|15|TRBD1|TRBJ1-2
TGTGCCAGCAGCTCACAGCAGGGGGCTCTGCGTGGCTACACCTTC
CASSSQQGALRGYTF
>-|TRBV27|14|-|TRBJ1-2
TGTGCCAGCAGTTCCCCGGGGGGGCTCTATGGCTACACCTTC
CASSSPGGLYGYTF
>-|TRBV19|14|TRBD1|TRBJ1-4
TGTGCCAGTAGTCCCGACAGGGGGCTGGCGAAACTGTTTTTT
CASSPDRGLAKLFF
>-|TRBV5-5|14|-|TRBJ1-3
TGTGCCAGCAGCTCAGCGTCAAGTGGAAACACCATATATTTT
CASSSASSGNTIYF
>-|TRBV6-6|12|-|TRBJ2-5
TGTGCCAGCAGTTACTACCAAGAGACCCAGTACTTC
CASSYYQETQYF
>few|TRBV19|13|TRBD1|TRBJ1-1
TGTGCCAGTAGTGACAGGGAGGGCACTGAAGCTTTCTTT
CASSDREGTEAFF
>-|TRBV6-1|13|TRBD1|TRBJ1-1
TGTGCCAGCAGTGAGGACAGGGGCACTGAAGCTTTCTTT
CASSEDRGTEAFF
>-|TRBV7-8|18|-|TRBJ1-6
TGTGCCAGCAGCTTAGGGACCTTTAGTGAAGGGACTAATTCACCCCTCCACTTT
CASSLGTFSEGTNSPLHF
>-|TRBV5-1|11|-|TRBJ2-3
TGCGCCAGCAGTGCCGCAGATACGCAGTATTTT
CASSAADTQYF
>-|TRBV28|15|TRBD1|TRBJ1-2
TGTGCCAGCAGTTTATCCGACAGGGGTAACTATGGCTACACCTTC
CASSLSDRGNYGYTF
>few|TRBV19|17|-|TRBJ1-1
TGTGCCAGTAGTATCACCTCCAGGGGCGTAATGAACACTGAAGCTTTCTTT
CASSITSRGVMNTEAFF
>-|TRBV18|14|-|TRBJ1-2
TGTGCCAGCTCACCACGGGGACAAGCTTATGGCTACACCTTC
CASSPRGQAYGYTF
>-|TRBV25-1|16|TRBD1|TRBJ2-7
TGTGCCAGCAGTGGTATACGGACAGGGTTGGGACACGAGCAGTACTTC
CASSGIRTGLGHEQYF
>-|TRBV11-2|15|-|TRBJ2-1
TGTGCCAGCAGCTTAGTAAGGGGAAGGTACAATGAGCAGTTCTTC
CASSLVRGRYNEQFF
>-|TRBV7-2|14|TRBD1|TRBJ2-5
TGTGCCAGCAGCTCACAAGGACAGGGGGAGACCCAGTACTTC
CASSSQGQGETQYF
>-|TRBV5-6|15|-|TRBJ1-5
TGTGCCAGCAGCTTGCTACAGGCGATCAATCAGCCCCAGCATTTT
CASSLLQAINQPQHF
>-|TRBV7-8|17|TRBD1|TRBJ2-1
TGTGCCAGCAGCTTAGCTTCCGGACAGGGTACGTACAATGAGCAGTTCTTC
CASSLASGQGTYNEQFF
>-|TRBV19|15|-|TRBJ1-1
TGTGCCAGTAGTATCACCCACGGAGGTCACACTGAAGCTTTCTTT
CASSITHGGHTEAFF
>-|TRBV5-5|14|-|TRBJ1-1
TGTGCCAGCAGCTCTACGACAGGGAACACTGAAGCTTTCTTT
CASSSTTGNTEAFF
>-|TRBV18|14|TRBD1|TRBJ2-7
TGTGCCAGCTCACCTCCCGGGACAGACTACGAGCAGTACTTC
CASSPPGTDYEQYF
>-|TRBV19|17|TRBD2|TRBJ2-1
TGTGCCAGCCAACCCGCGGGACTAGCGGGGGGTTACAATGAGCAGTTCTTC
CASQPAGLAGGYNEQFF
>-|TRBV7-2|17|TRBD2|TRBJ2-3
TGTGCCAGCAGCTTAGGGGGTCTAGCGGGGGACACAGATACGCAGTATTTT
CASSLGGLAGDTDTQYF
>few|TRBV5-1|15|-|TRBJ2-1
TGCGCCAGCAGCTTAGCAGGGGTGGCCTACAATGAGCAGTTCTTC
CASSLAGVAYNEQFF
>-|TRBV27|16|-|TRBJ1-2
TGTGCCAGCAGTTTATCGTCAGGGTTCCCCAACTATGGCTACACCTTC
CASSLSSGFPNYGYTF
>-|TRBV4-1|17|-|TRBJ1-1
TGCGCCAGCAGCCAAATCCAAACCCCACAGGGGAACACTGAAGCTTTCTTT
CASSQIQTPQGNTEAFF
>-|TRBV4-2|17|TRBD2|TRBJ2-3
TGTGCCAGCAGCCATAGCAAGCGGGGGGGAGACACAGATACGCAGTATTTT
CASSHSKRGGDTDTQYF
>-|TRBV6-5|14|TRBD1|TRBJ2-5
TGTGCCAGCAGACAGGACAGGGGAAAAGAGACCCAGTACTTC
CASRQDRGKETQYF
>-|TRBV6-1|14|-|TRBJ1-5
TGTGCCAGCAGTGGACCCTATAGCAATCAGCCCCAGCATTTT
CASSGPYSNQPQHF
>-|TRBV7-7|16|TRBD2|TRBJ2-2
TGTGCCAGCAGCCGGACTAGCGGGGGCGGGACCGGGGAGCTGTTTTTT
CASSRTSGGGTGELFF
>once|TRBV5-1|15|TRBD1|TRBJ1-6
TGCGCCAGCAGCTTGCAGGGGGCGGATAATTCACCCCTCCACTTT
CASSLQGADNSPLHF